This note documents a single T cell receptor (beta chain) sequence. The antigen is undetermined. This sample stems from a study of cytomegalovirus exposure and HLA in healthy donors. Study findings and constraints: Several V segments, TRBV6-2 and TRBV6-3 among them, could not be told apart and were dropped. It emerged from a later analysis that several of the most significant clusters appeared to be linked to common viral pathogens. Altogether, about 160 TCR beta chains were recorded as cytomegalovirus-associated.

With 5 bases clipped from V and 3 bases from J, the junction kept 5 bases outside the gene matches. The germline V gene encodes CDR1 SGHTA and CDR2 FQGNSA. The CDR3 covers 15 residues. Primers for the PCR totalled 60 Vbeta and 13 Jbeta. Generated by immunoSEQ multiplex PCR, the TCRdb table keeps only in-frame clones and is missing some. The repertoire includes more than 95,000 clones, about 76% of them detected once, and around 4.2% sits in the top ten. The specimen sequenced was PBMCs. This chain connects TRBV7-2 to TRBJ2-1; 9 positions agree with TRBD1. The origin of this receptor is a woman in her 30s in good health and CMV-seronegative. This chain's CDR3 is CASSATGGFYNEQFF. The CDR3 DNA reads as TGTGCCAGCAGCGCAACAGGGGGCTTCTACAATGAGCAGTTCTTC.